Shown below are 10 T cell receptor beta chains from a single sample sequenced in a study of radiotherapy plus CTLA-4 blockade in lung cancer. Assay: immunoSEQ multiplex PCR; the TCRdb copy retains only in-frame clones and omits some. The data contain about 39,000 clones, approximately 75% of them seen just once; the ten biggest clones take up 20% to 30%. Specimen: peripheral blood, collected from a patient treated with radiotherapy plus ipilimumab. Receptors originate from a human donor with non-small cell lung cancer that progressed on radiotherapy plus ipilimumab.

The table lists this clone with a few counts. The V and J genes are TRBV5-6 and TRBJ2-5; D uncertain. Germline loops: CDR1 SGHDT, CDR2 YYEEEE. CDR3 size: 14 residues. The V end was cut by 1 base, the J end by 5 bases, with 12 bases between. This chain's CDR3 is CASSLSPNSETQYF. CDR3 sequence (DNA): TGTGCCAGCAGCTTGAGCCCGAATTCGGAGACCCAGTACTTC.

In this sample, this clone turned up once. The J gene is TRBJ2-5, the V gene TRBV29-1, with D possibly TRBD2 on 5 matching bases. The CDR3 covers 13 residues. Germline values: CDR1 SQVTM, CDR2 ANQGSEA. V was cut by 6 bases and J by 1 base, with 12 bases left in between. Here the CDR3 reads CSVGLGSQETQYF. The CDR3 nucleotides are TGCAGCGTCGGCTTGGGGAGCCAAGAGACCCAGTACTTC.

A word on this clone: The junction does not match germline at one end; this may be a read error. The sample has other DNA sequences that encode this CDR3 too. V gene TRBV6-4 combines with J gene TRBJ1-2, with TRBD1 as a possible D gene (6 bases). Germline CDR1 is MRHNA and CDR2 is SNTAGT. The CDR3 spans 15 residues. CDR3 sequence (DNA): TGTGCTAGCAGTGAAGGGGCAGGGGCTAACTATGGCTACACCTTC. Amino acids: CASSEGAGANYGYTF.

This clone has a single count. The gene calls are TRBV5-1 and TRBJ2-2; TRBD2 aligns across 13 bases. Germline V gene sequence: CDR1 SGHRS, CDR2 YFSETQ. This CDR3 region has 18 residues. Trimming at V came to 3 bases and at J to 6 bases, leaving 11 bases not matched to a gene. The CDR3 DNA is TGCGCCAGCAGCTGGGGACTAGCGGGGTCTCTTGGCGCCGGGGAGCTGTTTTTT. Translation gives CASSWGLAGSLGAGELFF.

This chain connects TRBV6-5 to TRBJ1-5; weak D call: TRBD1 (6 bases). Germline V lookup: CDR1 MNHEY, CDR2 SVGAGI. CDR3 length: 14 residues. Trimming pared 5 bases from V and 4 bases from J, leaving 12 bases between. This CDR3 is CASSKQGLNQPQHF. CDR3 coding DNA: TGTGCCAGCAGTAAACAGGGTCTTAATCAGCCCCAGCATTTT.

This chain uses TRBV5-1 with TRBJ1-3, with D maybe TRBD1 (6 bases). The CDR3 is 14 residues long. Trimming removed 1 base from V and 6 bases from J, with 11 bases in between. Germline V gives CDR1 SGHRS, CDR2 YFSETQ. CDR3 loop: CASSLSPGENTIYF. The CDR3 coding sequence is TGCGCCAGCAGCTTGTCTCCAGGGGAAAACACCATATATTTT.

The chain has TRBV14 and TRBJ2-7; TRBD1 aligns across 7 bases. The germline V gene encodes CDR1 SGHDN and CDR2 FVKESK. The trim removed 5 bases at V and 3 bases at J, leaving 13 bases unmatched. There are 16 residues in the CDR3. The CDR3 region has the DNA TGTGCCAGCAGCAAGACGGGACAGCCAGTACTCTACGAGCAGTACTTC. It yields the protein CASSKTGQPVLYEQYF.

This rearrangement joins TRBV12-1 to TRBJ2-7; TRBD2, the table's D call, was not compared with the DNA. TRBV12-1 is tagged as a pseudogene. This CDR3 region has 14 residues. CDR3 DNA: TGTGCCAGCAGCTTTTCCTGGGGGGCCTACGAGCAGTACTTC. Protein product: CASSFSWGAYEQYF.

The chain recombines TRBV12-5 with TRBJ1-1; 7 bases are shared with TRBD1. V lost 4 bases to trimming and J lost 1 base; unmatched junction nucleotides: 3. Germline loops: CDR1 LGHNT, CDR2 FRNRAP. This CDR3 has 14 amino acids. The CDR3, as DNA: TGTGCTAGTGGTTCGGGACAGCCGAACACTGAAGCTTTCTTT. It specifies CASGSGQPNTEAFF.

CDR3 nucleotides: TGTGCCAGCAGCTCGGGGGGCGGTATAGGCACGCAGTATTTT. Translated: CASSSGGGIGTQYF. This rearrangement joins TRBV7-2 to TRBJ2-3; perhaps TRBD2 as D (7 bases). Per the germline V gene, CDR1 is SGHTA and CDR2 is FQGNSA. The CDR3 spans 14 residues. V gave up 4 bases and J gave up 9 bases, with 17 bases separating them.